This T cell receptor beta chain was recorded in a study of blood T cell repertoires in COVID-19. About the study: Donors in the United States, Italy and Spain gave samples during acute or convalescent COVID-19. In each case, the material was cDNA or gDNA derived from T cells, B-cell-depleted T cells, or PBMCs.

V shed 0 bases and J 6 bases; nucleotides not matched to a gene: 3. The CDR3 totals 14 residues. Germline V gene sequence: CDR1 MNHEY, CDR2 SMNVEV (reference sequence). The method was immunoSEQ multiplex PCR; TCRdb's version includes in-frame clones alone and lacks a portion of them. The sample holds some 30,000 clones; 80% to 90% are singletons and the top ten take 4.5% to 5%. The rearrangement links TRBV27 to TRBJ2-5; 8 nucleotides match TRBD1. The specimen sequenced was peripheral blood. This receptor was obtained from a woman in her sixties or seventies with active COVID-19. The CDR3 sequence is CASSLSGQVKTQYF. The DNA of the CDR3 is TGTGCCAGCAGTTTATCGGGACAGGTGAAGACCCAGTACTTC.